The clone carrying this T cell receptor (beta chain) has a handful of counts. This entry is derived from a study of blood T cell repertoires in COVID-19. Assay: immunoSEQ multiplex PCR; the TCRdb copy retains only in-frame clones and omits some. The sample lists 400,000 to 450,000 clones; around 89% were seen once. The receptor comes from a woman aged 45-60 years with COVID-19, enrolled during active disease. Sample: peripheral blood.

The CDR3 reads CASRKEGATGNTIYF. CDR3 nucleotides: TGCGCCAGCAGAAAGGAGGGGGCGACCGGAAACACCATATATTTT. The V and J genes are TRBV4-1 and TRBJ1-3, with TRBD1 identical over 7 bases. There are 15 residues in the CDR3. Trimming removed 6 bases from V and 4 bases from J; junction bases left unmatched: 9. The germline V gene has CDR1 MGHRA and CDR2 YSYEKL.